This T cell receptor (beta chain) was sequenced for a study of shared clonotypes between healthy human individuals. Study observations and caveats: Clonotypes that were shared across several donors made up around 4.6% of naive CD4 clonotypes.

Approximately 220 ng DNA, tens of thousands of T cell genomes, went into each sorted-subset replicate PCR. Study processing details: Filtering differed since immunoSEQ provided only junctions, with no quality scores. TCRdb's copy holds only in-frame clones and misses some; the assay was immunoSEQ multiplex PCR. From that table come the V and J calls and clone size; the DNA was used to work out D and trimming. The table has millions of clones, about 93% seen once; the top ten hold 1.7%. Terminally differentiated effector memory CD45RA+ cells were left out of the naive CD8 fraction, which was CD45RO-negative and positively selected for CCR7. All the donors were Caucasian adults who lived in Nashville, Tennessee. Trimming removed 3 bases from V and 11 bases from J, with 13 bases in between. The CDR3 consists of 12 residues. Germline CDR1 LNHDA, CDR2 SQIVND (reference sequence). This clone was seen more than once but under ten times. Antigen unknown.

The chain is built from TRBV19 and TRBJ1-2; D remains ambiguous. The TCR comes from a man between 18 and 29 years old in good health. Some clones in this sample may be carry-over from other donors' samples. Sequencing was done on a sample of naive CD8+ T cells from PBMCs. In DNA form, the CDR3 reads TGTGCCAGTAGTATCAATCGAATGCGGTACACCTTC. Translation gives CASSINRMRYTF.